This T cell receptor (beta chain) appears in the sequencing data of a study of vaccination and CD4 T cells after COVID-19. About this clonotype itself: What it binds is not known.

The Oncomine TCR Beta short-read assay generated sequence data from the DNA of cultured CD4+ T cells. TCRdb itself ran the PCR reads through MiXCR, one entry per CDR3 protein. This table has roughly 13,000 distinct CDR3 sequences, around 60% appearing once. Germline V gene data show CDR1 as SEHNR and CDR2 as FQNEAQ (reference sequence). V lost 4 bases, J lost 6 bases, and 19 bases lay in between. This CDR3 has 15 residues. As for treatment: approximately 11-day PBMC culture with coronavirus spike peptide pools or control peptides (ViraFEST assay). The origin of this receptor is a human donor who had recovered from COVID-19. The source material was CD4+ T cells from blood, cultured in vitro. The V call is TRBV7-9, the J call TRBJ2-7, with D maybe TRBD1 (6 bases). Here the CDR3 DNA reads TGTGCCAGCAGCTCTTTTTGGCAGGGGAAACTCGAGCAGTACTTC. Protein product: CASSSFWQGKLEQYF.